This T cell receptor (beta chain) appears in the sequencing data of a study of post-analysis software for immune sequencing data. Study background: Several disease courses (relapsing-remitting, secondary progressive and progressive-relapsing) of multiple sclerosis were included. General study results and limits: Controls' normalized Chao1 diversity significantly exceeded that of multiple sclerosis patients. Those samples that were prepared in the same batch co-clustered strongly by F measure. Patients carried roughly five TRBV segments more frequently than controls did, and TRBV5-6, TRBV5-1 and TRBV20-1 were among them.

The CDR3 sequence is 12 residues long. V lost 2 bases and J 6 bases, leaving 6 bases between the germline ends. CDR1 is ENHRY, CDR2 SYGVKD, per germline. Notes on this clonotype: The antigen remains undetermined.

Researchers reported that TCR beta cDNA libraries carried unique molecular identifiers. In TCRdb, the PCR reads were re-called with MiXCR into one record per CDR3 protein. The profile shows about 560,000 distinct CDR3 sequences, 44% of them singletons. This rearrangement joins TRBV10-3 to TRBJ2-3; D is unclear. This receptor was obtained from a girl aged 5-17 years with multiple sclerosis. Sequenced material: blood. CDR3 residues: CAISEGLDTQYF. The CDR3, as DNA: TGTGCCATCAGTGAGGGCCTTGATACGCAGTATTTT.